These 12 T cell receptor beta chains were sequenced from one sample in a study of cytomegalovirus exposure and HLA in healthy donors. The PCR had 60 Vbeta and 13 Jbeta primers. The data were produced by immunoSEQ multiplex PCR, yet TCRdb's version contains in-frame clones alone and is incomplete. The data show under 110,000 clones, 75% seen once. What was sequenced was PBMCs. The receptors come from a man aged 45-65 years in good health and CMV-seronegative.

This chain links TRBV7-9 with TRBJ2-1; 7 bases agree with TRBD1. The CDR3 has 17 residues. V trimming: 4 bases; J trimming: 8 bases; junction bases outside the gene matches: 17. The germline gives CDR1 SEHNR, CDR2 FQNEAQ (reference sequence). Here the CDR3 DNA reads TGTGCCAGCAGCTCACCAGACAGGGCTTATTCTTTCGATGAGCAGTTCTTC. As protein: CASSSPDRAYSFDEQFF. The full variable domain, its missing parts supplied by reference TRBV7-9 and TRBJ2-1, is DTGVSQNPRHKITKRGQNVTFRCDPISEHNRLYWYRQTLGQGPEFLTYFQNEAQLEKSRLLSDRFSAERPKGSFSTLEIQRTEQGDSAMYLCASSSPDRAYSFDEQFFGPGTRLTVL.

The table lists this clone with a count of one. The V and J genes are TRBV2 and TRBJ2-7; no reliable D call. CDR1 and CDR2 (germline): SNHLY, FYNNEI. Trimming removed 10 bases from V and 3 bases from J, with 10 bases in between. This CDR3 is built from 11 residues. The CDR3 DNA follows: TGTGCCACCTCCCTCGGCTACGAGCAGTACTTC. Translated: CATSLGYEQYF.

The gene calls are TRBV5-1 and TRBJ2-2; TRBD2 is a possible D gene (5 bases). Germline V gene sequence: CDR1 SGHRS, CDR2 YFSETQ. V was clipped by 5 bases and J by 2 bases, with 16 bases between them. The CDR3 runs to 16 residues. The CDR3 sequence is CASRPVRTVNTGELFF. DNA for the CDR3: TGCGCCAGCAGGCCCGTCCGGACTGTTAACACCGGGGAGCTGTTTTTT.

On this clone: The CDR3 end shows no conserved phenylalanine or tryptophan, and so a read error is likely. V usage is TRBV10-3 and J usage is TRBJ1-2; D call uncertain. V was pared by 2 bases and J by 3 bases, with 7 bases between. The germline V gene encodes CDR1 ENHRY and CDR2 SYGVKD. The CDR3 runs to 13 residues. The CDR3: CAISEGQDYGYTL. CDR3 bases: TGTGCCATCAGTGAGGGGCAGGACTATGGCTACACCCTC.

This clone was found a few times. The rearrangement joins TRBV10-3 to TRBJ2-1; TRBD2 agrees at 12 bases. In germline, CDR1 is ENHRY, CDR2 SYGVKD. V lost 10 bases to trimming and J lost 1 base; unmatched junction nucleotides: 5. The CDR3 runs to 15 residues. CDR3 sequence: CATASGGGSYNEQFF. CDR3 DNA: TGTGCCACCGCTAGCGGGGGGGGGTCCTACAATGAGCAGTTCTTC.

This CDR3 is CASSQRTGGGTEAFF. CDR3 coding DNA: TGTGCCAGCAGCCAACGGACAGGAGGGGGGACTGAAGCTTTCTTT. V usage is TRBV7-2 and J usage is TRBJ1-1; TRBD1 matches at 7 bases. Germline CDR1 and CDR2: SGHTA and FQGNSA. The V and J ends lost 5 bases and 5 bases, in that order; junction bases with no gene match: 11. The CDR3 consists of 15 residues.

This clone was observed a few times. J is TRBJ2-1 and V is TRBV28; D remains unclear. Germline assignment: CDR1 MDHEN and CDR2 SYDVKM. The CDR3 is made up of 12 amino acids. V lost 3 bases to trimming and J lost 3 bases, with 3 bases between them. CDR3 sequence (DNA): TGTGCCAGCAGTTTCCTCTACAATGAGCAGTTCTTC. Residues: CASSFLYNEQFF.

This rearrangement joins TRBV28 to TRBJ2-7; D gene uncertain. V lost 7 bases, J lost 1 base, and 11 bases lay in between. CDR1 is MDHEN and CDR2 is SYDVKM in the germline V gene. CDR3 length: 13 amino acids. The DNA of the CDR3 is TGTGCCAGCACCGAGGTGGCGTCCTACGAGCAGTACTTC. Translated: CASTEVASYEQYF.

The DNA for the CDR3 is TGTGCCAGCAGCGTAGTAGTGGGGGGGTCCTACAATGAGCAGTTCTTC. It is translated as CASSVVVGGSYNEQFF. The J gene is TRBJ2-1, the V gene TRBV9, with 7 bases fitting TRBD2. This CDR3 contains 16 residues. The ends lost 0 bases at V and 1 base at J; junction bases unmatched: 4. CDR1 is SGDLS and CDR2 is YYNGEE in the germline V gene.

This clone was seen a handful of times. This chain joins TRBV7-9 and TRBJ1-6; D gene uncertain. Germline loops: CDR1 SEHNR, CDR2 FQNEAQ (reference sequence). V was trimmed by 4 bases and J by 5 bases, leaving 9 bases between them. The CDR3 spans 14 residues. CDR3 in DNA: TGTGCCAGCAGCTCAGGAATTGATAATTCACCCCTCCACTTT. Residues: CASSSGIDNSPLHF.

This chain joins TRBV19 and TRBJ1-1, with D unresolved. The germline V gene encodes CDR1 LNHDA and CDR2 SQIVND (reference sequence). V was trimmed by 0 bases and J by 1 base, leaving 12 bases between them. CDR3 length: 16 residues. This CDR3 reads CASSIDLRGGNTEAFF. The DNA of the CDR3 is TGTGCCAGTAGTATAGATCTCCGGGGTGGGAACACTGAAGCTTTCTTT.

This clone was found a few times. The chain carries TRBV9 and TRBJ2-3; D is undetermined. The V gene's germline CDR1 is SGDLS and CDR2 YYNGEE. The CDR3 consists of 17 residues. V lost 0 bases and J lost 0, with 14 bases in between. The CDR3 region has the DNA TGTGCCAGCAGCGTAGCTGAGCGCCCTACTAGCACAGATACGCAGTATTTT. It translates to CASSVAERPTSTDTQYF. The full variable domain, its missing parts supplied by reference TRBV9 and TRBJ2-3, is DSGVTQTPKHLITATGQRVTLRCSPRSGDLSVYWYQQSLDQGLQFLIQYYNGEERAKGNILERFSAQQFPDLHSELNLSSLELGDSALYFCASSVAERPTSTDTQYFGPGTRLTVL.